The 7 T cell receptor beta chains below all came from one sample that was sequenced in a study of blood T cells in healthy people across ages. The authors ran a second PCR of 7 to 11 cycles using a sample-barcoded 5' primer and a J-beta primer mix. TCRdb reprocessed the 5' RACE reads with MiXCR, giving one entry per CDR3 protein. The data show fewer than 1,200,000 distinct CDR3 sequences, around 25% seen once. The same data also went into a second study, on T cells of mothers and their children.

The sample taken for sequencing was blood. The receptors were gathered from a girl aged 2 to 9 in good health.

This clonotype was observed a few times. The CDR3 DNA reads TGTGCCAGCAGCTTAGAGTCAGGGGTTAATAGTGAAAAACTGTTTTTT. Translating gives CASSLESGVNSEKLFF. The V call is TRBV7-6, the J call TRBJ1-4, with D perhaps TRBD1 (6 bases). V was shortened by 1 base and J by 7 bases, with 16 bases between the two germline ends. This CDR3 has 16 residues. Germline V gene sequence: CDR1 SGHVS, CDR2 FNYEAQ.

There are many counts of this clonotype. The chain carries TRBV7-3 and TRBJ2-1, with D perhaps assigned TRBD1 or TRBD2 (5 bases each). The CDR3 is made up of 16 amino acids. Per the germline V gene, CDR1 is SGHTA and CDR2 is FQGTGA. V lost 5 bases and J lost 1, with 15 bases in between. The CDR3 DNA reads TGTGCCAGCAGCCCCATTGGGGGAAGGTCCTACAATGAGCAGTTCTTC. Translated, it gives CASSPIGGRSYNEQFF.

This clonotype occurred many times. The V gene is TRBV5-6, the J gene TRBJ2-4; D is unclear. The V gene's germline CDR1 is SGHDT and CDR2 YYEEEE. Deletions cut 2 bases from V and 0 bases from J, with 6 bases between. CDR3 length equals 14 residues. The CDR3 nucleotides read TGTGCCAGCAGCTTACGGCTAGCCAAAAACATTCAGTACTTC. It yields the protein CASSLRLAKNIQYF.

This chain uses TRBV5-6 with TRBJ2-1; D may correspond to TRBD1 or TRBD2 (5 bases each). Trimming pared 0 bases from V and 9 bases from J, leaving 10 bases between. Germline values: CDR1 SGHDT, CDR2 YYEEEE. CDR3 length: 13 residues. The CDR3 region is CASSLASGTEQFF. CDR3 nucleotide sequence: TGTGCCAGCAGCTTGGCCTCGGGGACTGAGCAGTTCTTC.

This sequence joins TRBV9 and TRBJ2-1; TRBD2 matches 10 bases. Germline V gene lookup returns CDR1 SGDLS and CDR2 YYNGEE. After removal of 2 bases from V and 9 bases from J, the junction contained 14 bases not matched to a gene. The CDR3 runs to 17 residues. The CDR3 sequence is CASSVSSGGLKHGEQFF. The CDR3 coding sequence is TGTGCCAGCAGCGTGAGTAGCGGGGGGCTTAAGCACGGTGAGCAGTTCTTC. Drawing the rest from reference TRBV9 and TRBJ2-1, the complete variable domain is DSGVTQTPKHLITATGQRVTLRCSPRSGDLSVYWYQQSLDQGLQFLIQYYNGEERAKGNILERFSAQQFPDLHSELNLSSLELGDSALYFCASSVSSGGLKHGEQFFGPGTRLTVL.

A remark on this clonotype: Germline and junction disagree at one end, which may indicate a read error. This chain links TRBV27 with TRBJ1-3; D perhaps matches TRBD1 (5 bases). The CDR3 has 17 amino acids. Germline V gene sequence: CDR1 MNHEY, CDR2 SMNVEV (reference sequence). The CDR3 DNA follows: TGTTCCAGCAGCTCTATTTGGCGCAGGGAAGCGGGAAACACCATATATTTT. This translates into CSSSSIWRREAGNTIYF.

This sequence joins TRBV20-1 and TRBJ1-1; possibly TRBD1 for D (5 bases). CDR3 length: 14 amino acids. V lost 6 bases and J lost 1, with 15 bases in between. Germline V gene data show CDR1 as DFQATT and CDR2 as SNEGSKA (reference sequence). The CDR3 nucleotides are TGCAGTGCCCCCCAATCCGGGGCGAACACTGAAGCTTTCTTT. The encoded protein is CSAPQSGANTEAFF.